What follows describes a single T cell receptor beta chain. The record originates from a study of blood T cell repertoires in COVID-19. Study context: The origin of the acute and convalescent COVID-19 samples was the United States, Italy and Spain. PBMCs, B-cell-depleted T cells, or T cells were the source of the cDNA or gDNA that made up the material.

The CDR3 has 16 amino acids. Looked up from germline, CDR1 is SGDLS and CDR2 is YYNGEE. Losses at the gene ends were 4 bases for V and 7 bases for J; bases not matched to a gene: 15. In the authors' workflow: Amplified reference gene primers provided the basis for estimating nucleated cell counts. The repertoire was sequenced with immunoSEQ multiplex PCR; TCRdb's copy has only in-frame clones and lacks some. Clonal size and the V and J genes are those of that table, whereas D and trimming came from the DNA. The sample has over 45,000 clones; almost 85% are singletons. The chain couples TRBV9 to TRBJ2-7, with 9 bases identical to TRBD2. The receptor was derived from a woman aged 80 or over with acute or convalescent COVID-19. The source material was peripheral blood. CDR3 protein: CASSSKAGGPSGEQYF. For the CDR3, the DNA is TGTGCCAGCAGCTCGAAGGCGGGAGGGCCCTCGGGGGAGCAGTACTTC.